The sequence of this T cell receptor beta chain was determined in a study of T cell responses to AZD1222 COVID-19 vaccine. General observations from the study: Vaccine-associated CD4 TCRs ranged over spike, dominating at 160-218 and 743-854. Repertoire samples came only from after the peak T cell response.

With 7 bases clipped from V and 6 bases from J, the junction kept 9 bases outside the gene matches. The CDR3 runs 14 residues. Per the germline V gene, CDR1 is MNHEY and CDR2 is SVGAGI. Clones were sequenced by immunoSEQ multiplex PCR, and TCRdb holds only the in-frame ones, with some missing. This sample carries around 130,000 clones, approximately 91% of them seen once, and the ten largest clones take about 4.8%. In its sample, this clone was seen a few times. Its target is unknown. The chain carries TRBV6-5 and TRBJ2-1; 7 bases align to TRBD1. This clonotype was obtained from an adult in good health. The sequenced sample was peripheral blood, obtained on day 0 of AZD1222 vaccination. The chain's CDR3 is CASTMTAGGNEQFF. The CDR3 nucleotides are TGTGCCAGCACCATGACCGCAGGGGGCAATGAGCAGTTCTTC.